Below, 15 T cell receptor beta chains from the same sample are listed, as sequenced in a study of blood T cells in healthy people across ages. Alongside a J-beta primer mix, a sample-barcoded 5' primer served in a second PCR lasting roughly 6 to 11 cycles. TCRdb used MiXCR to reprocess the 5' RACE reads, holding one entry per CDR3 protein. The sample consists of approximately 1,700,000 distinct CDR3 sequences, roughly two fifths of them appearing once. The sample comprised blood. These receptor sequences come from a human donor in good health.

At least ten counts were recorded for this clonotype. The rearrangement joins TRBV4-3 to TRBJ2-5; no clear D gene. The CDR3 loop spans 13 amino acids. Germline values: CDR1 LGHNA, CDR2 YSLEER. Trimming pared 2 bases from V and 5 bases from J, leaving 9 bases between. The CDR3 spells CASSQQMVETQYF. The CDR3 DNA follows: TGCGCCAGCAGCCAACAAATGGTGGAGACCCAGTACTTC.

The chain couples TRBV6-1 to TRBJ1-2; weak D call: TRBD1 (5 bases). V shed 7 bases and J shed 4 bases, with 13 bases lying between them. The CDR3 has 13 residues. Germline V gene lookup returns CDR1 MNHNS and CDR2 SASEGT. CDR3 residues: CASIGSGSYGYTF. CDR3 nucleotides: TGTGCCAGCATTGGGTCAGGGAGCTATGGCTACACCTTC.

This clonotype came up a few times. V usage is TRBV6-5 and J usage is TRBJ1-1; D is perhaps TRBD1 (5 bases). Trimming removed 6 bases from V and 6 bases from J, with 14 bases in between. The CDR3 contains 13 residues. Germline CDR1 is MNHEY and CDR2 is SVGAGI. CDR3 nucleotides: TGTGCCAGCAGGCCGGGACGCCTGGCTGAAGCTTTCTTT. This encodes CASRPGRLAEAFF.

The genes are TRBV5-5 and TRBJ2-7; maybe TRBD1 (6 bases). Trimming removed 3 bases at V and 0 bases at J, with 10 bases between. CDR3 length: 14 amino acids. Germline CDR1 is SGHKS and CDR2 is YYEKEE (reference sequence). The CDR3 DNA is TGTGCCAGCAGCTGCCTAGGGGGCTCCTACGAGCAGTACTTC. This encodes CASSCLGGSYEQYF.

This clonotype occurred a few times. V is TRBV7-9 and J is TRBJ2-4, with 7 bases fitting TRBD1. V shed 6 bases, J shed 13 bases, and the junction held 12 bases outside the gene matches. The CDR3 runs to 13 residues. The germline V gene encodes CDR1 SEHNR and CDR2 FQNEAQ (reference sequence). CDR3 DNA sequence: TGTGCCAGCAGGGATGAGGGGGCAGATGAGCAGTACTTC. Its translation: CASRDEGADEQYF.

The rearrangement joins TRBV7-8 to TRBJ2-5, with D perhaps TRBD2 (5 bases). In germline, CDR1 is SGHVS, CDR2 FQNEAQ. There are 14 residues in the CDR3. V was cut by 5 bases and J by 5 bases, with 15 bases left in between. The CDR3 loop is CASSPRTTGETQYF. CDR3 in DNA: TGTGCCAGCAGCCCCAGGACGACGGGGGAGACCCAGTACTTC.

The V call is TRBV2, the J call TRBJ1-5; D perhaps matches TRBD1 (6 bases). V dropped 6 bases and J dropped 0 bases, with 12 bases sitting between them. CDR3 length equals 15 residues. Germline assignment: CDR1 SNHLY and CDR2 FYNNEI. For the CDR3, the DNA is TGTGCCAGCAGAGGTAAAGGGGGTAGCAATCAGCCCCAGCATTTT. This translates into CASRGKGGSNQPQHF.

This clonotype was detected once. The J gene is TRBJ1-4, the V gene TRBV7-9, with 10 bases matching TRBD1. This CDR3 is 16 amino acids long. With V trimmed by 4 bases and J by 8 bases, 10 bases remained unmatched. Per the germline V gene, CDR1 is SEHNR and CDR2 is FQNEAQ (reference sequence). The CDR3 reads CASSSPEGTGEEKLFF. In DNA form, the CDR3 reads TGTGCCAGCAGCTCCCCCGAAGGGACAGGGGAAGAAAAACTGTTTTTT. The variable domain in full, completed from reference TRBV7-9 and TRBJ1-4, reads DTGVSQNPRHKITKRGQNVTFRCDPISEHNRLYWYRQTLGQGPEFLTYFQNEAQLEKSRLLSDRFSAERPKGSFSTLEIQRTEQGDSAMYLCASSSPEGTGEEKLFFGSGTQLSVL.

The chain is built from TRBV20-1 and TRBJ2-1; D is perhaps TRBD1 or TRBD2 (6 bases each). This CDR3 has 14 amino acids. V was clipped by 5 bases and J by 5 bases, with 16 bases between them. Looked up from germline, CDR1 is DFQATT and CDR2 is SNEGSKA (reference sequence). DNA for the CDR3: TGCAGTGCTTTAATCCGGGGGCCCCACAATGAGCAGTTCTTC. The encoded protein is CSALIRGPHNEQFF.

This clonotype was counted only a few times. CDR3 in DNA: TGTGCCAGCGGGCAGGGGAGTTATCAGCCCCAGCATTTT. It translates to CASGQGSYQPQHF. This chain connects TRBV28 to TRBJ1-5; the D gene is possibly TRBD1 (6 bases). This CDR3 has 13 amino acids. From germline, CDR1 is MDHEN and CDR2 SYDVKM. Trimming pared 8 bases from V and 5 bases from J, leaving 13 bases between.

The V gene is TRBV6-1, the J gene TRBJ2-1; 9 nucleotides match TRBD2. From germline, CDR1 is MNHNS and CDR2 SASEGT. The trim removed 5 bases at V and 3 bases at J, leaving 11 bases unmatched. The CDR3 runs to 17 residues. This chain's CDR3 is CASSIGLAYSGYNEQFF. CDR3 coding DNA: TGTGCCAGCAGTATTGGACTAGCGTATTCTGGCTACAATGAGCAGTTCTTC.

This clonotype was observed a few times. The J gene is TRBJ1-2, the V gene TRBV6-6, with unresolved D. V lost 2 bases and J lost 3, with 10 bases in between. This CDR3 comprises 14 residues. In germline, CDR1 is MNHNY, CDR2 SVGAGI (reference sequence). CDR3 sequence reads: CASSYEGLYYGYTF. The CDR3 coding sequence is TGTGCCAGCAGTTACGAGGGCTTGTACTATGGCTACACCTTC.

Turning to this clonotype: One junction end disagrees with the germline gene, perhaps due to a read error. The chain recombines TRBV28 with TRBJ2-1; no firm D call. The CDR3 is 16 residues long. Germline V gene data show CDR1 as MDHEN and CDR2 as SYDVKM. The CDR3, as DNA: TGTGTCAGCAGTTCCCCGTGGGGTGGACCCTACAATGAGCAGTTCTTC. Protein: CVSSSPWGGPYNEQFF. The entire variable domain, with the rest obtained from reference TRBV28 and TRBJ2-1, is as follows: DVKVTQSSRYLVKRTGEKVFLECVQDMDHENMFWYRQDPGLGLRLIYFSYDVKMKEKGDIPEGYSVSREKKERFSLILESASTNQTSMYLCVSSSPWGGPYNEQFFGPGTRLTVL.

The chain has TRBV5-5 and TRBJ2-7; 8 nucleotides match TRBD2. The V and J ends lost 8 bases and 3 bases, in that order; junction bases with no gene match: 7. This CDR3 region has 13 residues. Germline V gives CDR1 SGHKS, CDR2 YYEKEE (reference sequence). CDR3 bases: TGTGCCAGTAGGACTAGCCAAAACTACGAGCAGTACTTC. Its protein is CASRTSQNYEQYF.

V gene TRBV27 combines with J gene TRBJ1-2, with 7 bases that match TRBD1. V dropped 8 bases and J dropped 5; count of bases not matched to a gene: 11. Germline values: CDR1 MNHEY, CDR2 SMNVEV (reference sequence). This CDR3 has 14 residues. The CDR3 bases are TGTGCCAGCGGTGCAATCCCACAGGGGTATGGCTACACCTTC. Amino acid sequence: CASGAIPQGYGYTF.